This passage covers 20 T cell receptor beta chains from one sample sequenced in a study of cytomegalovirus exposure and HLA in healthy donors. PCR used 60 Vbeta primers and 13 Jbeta primers. The protocol was immunoSEQ multiplex PCR, while the TCRdb copy is restricted to in-frame clones and leaves out a portion. The table lists approximately 110,000 clones, roughly 74% of them singletons. Sequenced sample: PBMCs. The receptors come from a woman aged 45-60 years in good health and CMV-seropositive.

The chain couples TRBV10-3 to TRBJ2-2; D unresolved. V was cut by 1 base and J by 6 bases, with 12 bases left in between. This CDR3 is built from 15 residues. Germline V gene lookup returns CDR1 ENHRY and CDR2 SYGVKD. The CDR3: CAISELASAAGELFF. CDR3 bases: TGTGCCATCAGTGAGTTGGCTAGTGCCGCCGGGGAGCTGTTTTTT.

The chain has TRBV5-1 and TRBJ1-4; TRBD1 matches at 9 bases. V lost 3 bases, J lost 7 bases, and 4 bases stayed unmatched. Germline-derived CDR1 and CDR2 are SGHRS and YFSETQ. CDR3 length: 14 residues. The CDR3 coding sequence is TGCGCCAGCAGCTCGGGACAGGGAGTTGAAAAACTGTTTTTT. Encoded protein: CASSSGQGVEKLFF.

The chain couples TRBV5-5 to TRBJ1-5; unclear D gene. The CDR3 spans 15 residues. V dropped 0 bases and J dropped 5 bases, with 12 bases sitting between them. From germline, CDR1 is SGHKS and CDR2 YYEKEE (reference sequence). CDR3 nucleotide sequence: TGTGCCAGCAGCTTGGCCGTTTCGGTAGATCAGCCCCAGCATTTT. Amino acid sequence: CASSLAVSVDQPQHF.

This clone was seen just once. This chain connects TRBV4-3 to TRBJ1-2, with D possibly being TRBD1 (5 bases). Trimming took 1 base from V and 7 from J, leaving 16 bases between them. The CDR3 has 15 amino acids. Germline V gene lookup returns CDR1 LGHNA and CDR2 YSLEER. The CDR3 DNA reads TGCGCCAGCAGCCAAGGACAGTCCGAAGCGGGTGGCTACACCTTC. Amino acid sequence: CASSQGQSEAGGYTF.

V and J are TRBV11-2 and TRBJ2-5; D may be TRBD2 (5 bases). Per germline, CDR1 SGHAT and CDR2 FQNNGV. The V gene lost 11 bases and the J gene lost 0 bases, with 16 bases spanning the gap. The CDR3 covers 14 residues. CDR3 sequence: CARLVRAHQETQYF. CDR3 coding DNA: TGTGCCCGCCTAGTGCGGGCGCACCAAGAGACCCAGTACTTC.

The genes are TRBV19 and TRBJ2-2; possible D gene TRBD2, 5 bases. The CDR3 is 14 amino acids. Trimming left V 3 bases short and J 6 bases short, with 11 bases between. CDR1 LNHDA and CDR2 SQIVND come from the germline V gene (reference sequence). The chain's CDR3 is CASSIGEYAGELFF. CDR3 in DNA: TGTGCCAGTAGTATTGGGGAGTATGCCGGGGAGCTGTTTTTT.

The chain is built from TRBV6-1 and TRBJ2-7; 8 bases agree with TRBD1. The length of the CDR3 is 16 residues. The trim removed 1 base at V and 3 bases at J, leaving 8 bases unmatched. The V gene's germline CDR1 is MNHNS and CDR2 SASEGT. In DNA, the CDR3 is TGTGCCAGCAGTGAAGTACTGACAGGGGCCTACTACGAGCAGTACTTC. Translation gives CASSEVLTGAYYEQYF.

The table lists this clone with a count of one. The genes are TRBV5-1 and TRBJ1-2; D not certain. The V gene's germline CDR1 is SGHRS and CDR2 YFSETQ. The CDR3 totals 12 residues. V lost 5 bases to trimming and J lost 8 bases, with 13 bases between them. The DNA of the CDR3 is TGCGCCAGCAGACCTTCTATGGAGGGCTACACCTTC. Residues: CASRPSMEGYTF.

The chain uses TRBV27 and TRBJ1-5; D is undetermined. The germline V gene has CDR1 MNHEY and CDR2 SMNVEV (reference sequence). This CDR3 contains 13 residues. V lost 9 bases, J lost 1 base, and 10 bases lay in between. The CDR3 DNA follows: TGTGCCAGTGCGAGTTGGAGCAATCAGCCCCAGCATTTT. It translates to CASASWSNQPQHF.

V gene TRBV6-6 combines with J gene TRBJ1-5; D remains unclear. Per the germline V gene, CDR1 is MNHNY and CDR2 is SVGAGI (reference sequence). The CDR3 has 15 amino acids. V gave up 7 bases and J gave up 0 bases, with 13 bases separating them. CDR3 sequence reads: CASIRAADSNQPQHF. The CDR3 coding sequence is TGTGCCAGCATCCGTGCGGCTGATAGCAATCAGCCCCAGCATTTT.

This chain uses TRBV7-9 with TRBJ2-7, with 10 bases aligning to TRBD2. V trimming: 6 bases; J trimming: 6 bases; junction bases outside the gene matches: 8. The CDR3 is 14 residues long. Germline V gene lookup returns CDR1 SEHNR and CDR2 FQNEAQ (reference sequence). The CDR3: CASSLSGGAVEQYF. CDR3 sequence (DNA): TGTGCCAGCAGTCTCAGCGGGGGGGCCGTCGAGCAGTACTTC.

About this clone: At one end the junction does not follow the germline gene, possibly because of a read error. This rearrangement joins TRBV4-3 to TRBJ2-7, with TRBD1 matching 8 bases. This CDR3 spans 15 amino acids. CDR1 is LGHNA, CDR2 YSLEER, per germline. This CDR3 is CASSQAGGGVYGQYF. For the CDR3, the DNA is TGCGCCAGCAGCCAAGCAGGGGGCGGGGTATACGGGCAGTACTTC.

The gene calls are TRBV28 and TRBJ2-5, with D perhaps TRBD2 (6 bases). The V end was cut by 1 base, the J end by 4 bases, with 13 bases between. This CDR3 region has 15 residues. The germline gives CDR1 MDHEN, CDR2 SYDVKM. CDR3: CASSLFGQGGETQYF. The CDR3 bases are TGTGCCAGCAGTTTATTTGGCCAGGGAGGAGAGACCCAGTACTTC.

The chain has TRBV28 and TRBJ1-5; D is undetermined. V was shortened by 5 bases and J by 4 bases, with 6 bases between the two germline ends. Germline CDR1 and CDR2: MDHEN and SYDVKM. This CDR3 is 12 amino acids long. CDR3 sequence (DNA): TGTGCCAGCAGTGGGCCGAATCAGCCCCAGCATTTT. Protein product: CASSGPNQPQHF.

This clone was observed once. The chain recombines TRBV2 with TRBJ1-1; D perhaps matches TRBD1 (5 bases). Germline CDR1 and CDR2: SNHLY and FYNNEI. With 6 bases removed from V and 5 bases from J, the gap between germline ends came to 13 bases. The CDR3 runs to 13 residues. The CDR3 is CASSGDRDTEAFF. Here the CDR3 DNA reads TGTGCCAGCAGCGGCGACAGAGATACTGAAGCTTTCTTT.

Only a few counts were recorded for this clone. This chain joins TRBV19 and TRBJ1-2; D is unclear. Between the trimmed V and J ends, which lost 3 bases and 4 bases, there was a span of 12 bases. This CDR3 has 14 amino acids. Germline loops: CDR1 LNHDA, CDR2 SQIVND (reference sequence). DNA of the CDR3: TGTGCCAGTAGTATCAAATCGGTTGGCTATGGCTACACCTTC. It translates to CASSIKSVGYGYTF.

V usage is TRBV5-6 and J usage is TRBJ2-1, with unresolved D. The CDR3 covers 14 residues. With 2 bases removed from V and 4 bases from J, the gap between germline ends came to 10 bases. Germline CDR1 is SGHDT and CDR2 is YYEEEE. The CDR3 loop reads CASSFISGYNEQFF. The CDR3 DNA reads as TGTGCCAGCAGCTTTATTTCCGGGTACAATGAGCAGTTCTTC.

The chain combines TRBV30 with TRBJ2-3, with 8 positions matching TRBD2. The V segment lost 0 bases and the J segment 6 bases; nucleotides outside the gene matches: 5. This CDR3 region has 14 residues. CDR1 and CDR2 (germline): GTSNPN, SVGIG (reference sequence). Written as DNA, the CDR3 is TGTGCCTGGAGTGTAAATAGCGGGGCGGATACGCAGTATTTT. It yields the protein CAWSVNSGADTQYF.

The V gene is TRBV10-2, the J gene TRBJ1-2; 9 nucleotides align to TRBD1. Germline loops: CDR1 WSHSY, CDR2 SAAADI. With V trimmed by 10 bases and J by 2 bases, 5 bases remained unmatched. This CDR3 has 13 amino acids. The CDR3 region is CATRQGVNYGYTF. The DNA of the CDR3 is TGCGCCACCAGACAGGGGGTAAACTATGGCTACACCTTC.

The chain combines TRBV5-1 with TRBJ1-2; 8 nucleotides align to TRBD1. Germline lookup yields CDR1 SGHRS and CDR2 YFSETQ. The junction had 4 bases not matched to a gene; V was cut back by 0 bases and J by 3 bases. The CDR3 is 15 residues long. CDR3 protein: CASSLDAGGDYGYTF. Here the CDR3 DNA reads TGCGCCAGCAGCTTGGACGCAGGGGGCGACTATGGCTACACCTTC.